This TCR beta chain was found in a study of untreated major depressive disorder. Broader study findings: CD4+ T cells from depressed patients used TRBV05-01 (Vbeta 5.1) more often than controls.

Blood, approximately 27 ml, was drawn into EDTA tubes. Generated by immunoSEQ multiplex PCR, the TCRdb table keeps only in-frame clones and is missing some. Of 20,000 to 25,000 clones in the sample, more than 75% were seen once. The V gene lost 2 bases and the J gene lost 0 bases, with 8 bases spanning the gap. There are 14 residues in the CDR3. CDR1 is GTSNPN and CDR2 is SVGIG in the germline V gene (reference sequence). Details on this clone: Its specificity is unknown.

The clonotype was recovered from a woman in her thirties in good health. J is TRBJ1-3 and V is TRBV30; D gene uncertain. Specimen: CD4+ T cells from PBMCs. CDR3 sequence (DNA): TGTGCCTGGAGTCGCAGCCTCTCTGGAAACACCATATATTTT. It translates to CAWSRSLSGNTIYF.